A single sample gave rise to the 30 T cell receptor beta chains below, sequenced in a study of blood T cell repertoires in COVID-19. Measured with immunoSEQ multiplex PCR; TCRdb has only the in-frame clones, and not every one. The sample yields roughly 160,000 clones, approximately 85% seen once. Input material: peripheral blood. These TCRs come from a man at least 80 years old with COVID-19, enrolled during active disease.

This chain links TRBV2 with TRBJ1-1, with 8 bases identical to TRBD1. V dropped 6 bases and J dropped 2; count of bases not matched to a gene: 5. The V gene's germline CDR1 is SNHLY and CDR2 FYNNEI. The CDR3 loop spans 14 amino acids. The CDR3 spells CASSLGQANTEAFF. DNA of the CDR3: TGTGCCAGCAGCCTGGGACAGGCAAACACTGAAGCTTTCTTT.

The CDR3 DNA sequence: TGTGCCAGCAGCCCTAGACGTCGCACCTACAATGAGCAGTTCTTC. It codes for CASSPRRRTYNEQFF. The chain is built from TRBV7-2 and TRBJ2-1; D gene ambiguous. The germline V gene has CDR1 SGHTA and CDR2 FQGNSA. The CDR3 is 15 amino acids. V shed 5 bases and J shed 2 bases, with 13 bases lying between them.

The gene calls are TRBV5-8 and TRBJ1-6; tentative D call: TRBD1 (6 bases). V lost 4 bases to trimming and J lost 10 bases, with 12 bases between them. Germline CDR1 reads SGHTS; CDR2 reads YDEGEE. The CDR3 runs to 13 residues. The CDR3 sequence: CASSVDSYSPLHF. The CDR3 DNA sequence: TGTGCCAGCAGCGTGGACAGTTACTCACCCCTCCACTTT. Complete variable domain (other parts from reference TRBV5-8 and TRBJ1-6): EAGVTQSPTHLIKTRGQQATLRCSPISGHTSVYWYQQALGLGLQFLLWYDEGEERNRGNFPPRFSGRQFPNYSSELNVNALELEDSALYLCASSVDSYSPLHFGNGTRLTVT.

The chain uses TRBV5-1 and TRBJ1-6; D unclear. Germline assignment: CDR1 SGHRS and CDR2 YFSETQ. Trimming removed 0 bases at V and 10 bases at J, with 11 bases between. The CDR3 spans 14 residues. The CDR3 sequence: CASSLDSGLSPLHF. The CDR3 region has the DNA TGCGCCAGCAGCTTGGATTCCGGGTTGTCACCCCTCCACTTT.

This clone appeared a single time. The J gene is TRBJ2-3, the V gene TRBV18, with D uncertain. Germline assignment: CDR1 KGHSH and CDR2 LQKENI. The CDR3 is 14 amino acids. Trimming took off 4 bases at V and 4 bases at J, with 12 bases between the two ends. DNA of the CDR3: TGTGCCAGCTCACGAACTTCCAATGCAGATACGCAGTATTTT. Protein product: CASSRTSNADTQYF.

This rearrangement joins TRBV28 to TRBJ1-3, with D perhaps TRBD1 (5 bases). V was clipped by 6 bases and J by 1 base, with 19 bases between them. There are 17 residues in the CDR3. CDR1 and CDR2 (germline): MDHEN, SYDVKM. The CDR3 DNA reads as TGTGCCAGCAGCTTCCTTACCCTACAGGAATCTGGAAACACCATATATTTT. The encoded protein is CASSFLTLQESGNTIYF.

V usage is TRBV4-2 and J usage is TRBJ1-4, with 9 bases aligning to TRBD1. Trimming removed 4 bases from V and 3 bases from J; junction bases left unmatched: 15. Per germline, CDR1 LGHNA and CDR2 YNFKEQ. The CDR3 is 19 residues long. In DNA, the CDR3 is TGTGCCAGCAGCCTGCACCACCGGGACAGGGTTCGGCCTAATGAAAAACTGTTTTTT. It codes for CASSLHHRDRVRPNEKLFF.

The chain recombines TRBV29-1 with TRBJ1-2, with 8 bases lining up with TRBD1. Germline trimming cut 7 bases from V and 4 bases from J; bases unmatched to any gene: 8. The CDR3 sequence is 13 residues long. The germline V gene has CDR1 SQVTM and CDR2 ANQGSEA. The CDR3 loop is CSAGGTGLYGYTF. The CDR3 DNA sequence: TGCAGCGCTGGTGGGACAGGTCTCTATGGCTACACCTTC.

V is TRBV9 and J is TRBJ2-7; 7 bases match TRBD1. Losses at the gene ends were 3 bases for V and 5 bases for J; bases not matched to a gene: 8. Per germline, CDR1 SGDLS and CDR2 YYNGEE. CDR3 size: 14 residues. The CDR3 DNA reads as TGTGCCAGCAGCGCTGGAGCAGGGGGAAACGAGCAGTACTTC. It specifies CASSAGAGGNEQYF.

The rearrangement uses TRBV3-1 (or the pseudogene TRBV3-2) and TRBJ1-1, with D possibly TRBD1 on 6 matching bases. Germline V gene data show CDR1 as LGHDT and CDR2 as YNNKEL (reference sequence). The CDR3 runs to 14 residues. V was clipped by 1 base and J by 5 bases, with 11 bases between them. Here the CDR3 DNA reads TGTGCCAGCAGCCAAGCACAGGGAAGAACTGAAGCTTTCTTT. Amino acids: CASSQAQGRTEAFF.

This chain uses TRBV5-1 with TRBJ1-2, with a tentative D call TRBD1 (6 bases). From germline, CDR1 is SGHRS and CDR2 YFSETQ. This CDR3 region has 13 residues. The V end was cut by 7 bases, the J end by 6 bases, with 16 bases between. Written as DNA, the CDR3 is TGCGCCAGCTCTCTAAACAGGGCGGATGGCTACACCTTC. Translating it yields CASSLNRADGYTF.

The chain's CDR3 is CASSQDIGQMGGYTF. For the CDR3, the DNA is TGTGCCAGCAGCCAAGATATTGGACAGATGGGCGGCTACACCTTC. This chain joins TRBV14 and TRBJ1-2; maybe TRBD1 (6 bases). This CDR3 contains 15 residues. The germline gives CDR1 SGHDN, CDR2 FVKESK. V was shortened by 0 bases and J by 8 bases, with 16 bases between the two germline ends.

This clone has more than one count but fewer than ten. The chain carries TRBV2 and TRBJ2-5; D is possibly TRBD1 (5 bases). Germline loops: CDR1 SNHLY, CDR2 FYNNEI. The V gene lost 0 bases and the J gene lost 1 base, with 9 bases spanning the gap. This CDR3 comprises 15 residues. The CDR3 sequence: CASSEAPTVQETQYF. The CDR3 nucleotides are TGTGCCAGCAGTGAAGCGCCGACAGTCCAAGAGACCCAGTACTTC. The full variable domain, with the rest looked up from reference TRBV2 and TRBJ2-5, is EPEVTQTPSHQVTQMGQEVILRCVPISNHLYFYWYRQILGQKVEFLVSFYNNEISEKSEIFDDQFSVERPDGSNFTLKIRSTKLEDSAMYFCASSEAPTVQETQYFGPGTRLLVL.

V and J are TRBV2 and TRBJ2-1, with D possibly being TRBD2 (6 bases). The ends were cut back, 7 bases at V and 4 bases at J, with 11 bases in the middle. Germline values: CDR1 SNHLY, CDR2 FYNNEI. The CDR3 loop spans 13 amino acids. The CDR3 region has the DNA TGTGCCAGCAAAGGGAGGCTGTACAATGAGCAGTTCTTC. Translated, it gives CASKGRLYNEQFF.

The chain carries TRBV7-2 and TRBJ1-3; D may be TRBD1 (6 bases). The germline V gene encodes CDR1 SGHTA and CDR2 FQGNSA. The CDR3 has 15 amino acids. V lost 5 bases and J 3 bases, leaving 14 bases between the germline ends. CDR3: CASSGGQSGGNTIYF. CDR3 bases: TGTGCCAGCAGCGGAGGACAGAGTGGTGGAAACACCATATATTTT.

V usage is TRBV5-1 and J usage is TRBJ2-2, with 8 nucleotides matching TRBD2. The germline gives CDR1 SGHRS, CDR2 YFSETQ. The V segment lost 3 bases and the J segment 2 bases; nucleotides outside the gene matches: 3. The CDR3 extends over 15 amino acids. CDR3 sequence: CASSSTSANTGELFF. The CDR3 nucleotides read TGCGCCAGCAGCTCGACTAGCGCAAACACCGGGGAGCTGTTTTTT.

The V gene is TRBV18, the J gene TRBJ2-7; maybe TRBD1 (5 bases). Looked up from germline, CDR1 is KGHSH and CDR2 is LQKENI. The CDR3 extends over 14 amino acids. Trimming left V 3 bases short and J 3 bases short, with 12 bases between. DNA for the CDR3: TGTGCCAGCTCACCCACCTGGGGCCGCTACGAGCAGTACTTC. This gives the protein CASSPTWGRYEQYF.

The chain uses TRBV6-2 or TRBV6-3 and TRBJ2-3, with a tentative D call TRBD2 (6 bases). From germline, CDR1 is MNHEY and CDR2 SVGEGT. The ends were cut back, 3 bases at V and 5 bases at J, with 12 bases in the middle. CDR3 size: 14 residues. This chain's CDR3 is CASSYRGVQDTQYF. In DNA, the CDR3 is TGTGCCAGCAGTTATCGCGGGGTCCAAGATACGCAGTATTTT.

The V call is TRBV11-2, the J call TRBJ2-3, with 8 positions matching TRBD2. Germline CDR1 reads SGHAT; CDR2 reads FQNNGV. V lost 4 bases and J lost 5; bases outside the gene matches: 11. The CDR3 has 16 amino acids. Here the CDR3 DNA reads TGTGCCAGCAGCTCGCCGGGGGGGCTTAAGGGAGATACGCAGTATTTT. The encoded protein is CASSSPGGLKGDTQYF.

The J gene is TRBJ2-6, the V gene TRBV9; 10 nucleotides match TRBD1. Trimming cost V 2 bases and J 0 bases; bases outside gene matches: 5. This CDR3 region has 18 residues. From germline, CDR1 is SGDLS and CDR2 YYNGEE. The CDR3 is CASSVRWDRGSGANVLTF. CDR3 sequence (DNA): TGTGCCAGCAGCGTCAGATGGGACAGGGGCTCTGGGGCCAACGTCCTGACTTTC.

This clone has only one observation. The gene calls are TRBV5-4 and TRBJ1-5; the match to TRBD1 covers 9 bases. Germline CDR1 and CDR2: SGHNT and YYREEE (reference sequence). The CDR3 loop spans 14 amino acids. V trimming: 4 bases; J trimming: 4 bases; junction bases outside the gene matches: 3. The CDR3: CASSRQGENQPQHF. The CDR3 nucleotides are TGTGCCAGCAGCCGACAGGGGGAGAATCAGCCCCAGCATTTT. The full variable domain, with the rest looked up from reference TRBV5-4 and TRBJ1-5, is ETGVTQSPTHLIKTRGQQVTLRCSSQSGHNTVSWYQQALGQGPQFIFQYYREEENGRGNFPPRFSGLQFPNYSSELNVNALELDDSALYLCASSRQGENQPQHFGDGTRLSIL.

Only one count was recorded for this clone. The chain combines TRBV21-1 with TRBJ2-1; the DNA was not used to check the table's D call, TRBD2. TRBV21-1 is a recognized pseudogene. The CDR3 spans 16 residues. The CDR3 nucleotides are TGTGCCAGCAGCAAAACAGGATCTAGCGGGGCGGGTGAGCAGTTCTTC. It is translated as CASSKTGSSGAGEQFF.

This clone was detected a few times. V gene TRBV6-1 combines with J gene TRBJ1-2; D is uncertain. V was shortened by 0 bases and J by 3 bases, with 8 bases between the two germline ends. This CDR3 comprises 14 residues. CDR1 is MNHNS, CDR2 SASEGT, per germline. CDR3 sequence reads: CASSEAGSYYGYTF. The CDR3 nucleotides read TGTGCCAGCAGTGAAGCGGGCAGCTACTATGGCTACACCTTC.

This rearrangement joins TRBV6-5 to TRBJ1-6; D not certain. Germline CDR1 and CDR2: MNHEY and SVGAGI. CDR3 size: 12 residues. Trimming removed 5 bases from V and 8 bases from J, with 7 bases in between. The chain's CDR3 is CASSRRDSPLHF. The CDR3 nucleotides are TGTGCCAGCAGTCGACGGGATTCACCCCTCCACTTT.

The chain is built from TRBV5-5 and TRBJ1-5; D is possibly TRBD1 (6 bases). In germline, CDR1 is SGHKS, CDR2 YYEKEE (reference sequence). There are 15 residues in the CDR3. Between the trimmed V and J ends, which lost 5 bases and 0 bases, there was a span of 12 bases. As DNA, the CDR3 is TGTGCCAGCAGGGCCGGGACATCTAGCAATCAGCCCCAGCATTTT. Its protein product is CASRAGTSSNQPQHF.

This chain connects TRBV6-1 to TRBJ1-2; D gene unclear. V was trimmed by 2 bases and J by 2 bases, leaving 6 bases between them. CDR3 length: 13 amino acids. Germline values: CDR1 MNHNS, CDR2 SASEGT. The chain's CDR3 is CASSETINYGYTF. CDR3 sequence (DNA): TGTGCCAGCAGTGAAACTATAAACTATGGCTACACCTTC.

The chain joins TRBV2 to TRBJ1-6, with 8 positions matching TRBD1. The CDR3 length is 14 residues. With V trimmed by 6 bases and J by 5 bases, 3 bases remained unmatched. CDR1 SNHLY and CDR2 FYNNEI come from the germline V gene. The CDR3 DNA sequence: TGTGCCAGCAGCCCGGACAGGGATAATTCACCCCTCCACTTT. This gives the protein CASSPDRDNSPLHF.

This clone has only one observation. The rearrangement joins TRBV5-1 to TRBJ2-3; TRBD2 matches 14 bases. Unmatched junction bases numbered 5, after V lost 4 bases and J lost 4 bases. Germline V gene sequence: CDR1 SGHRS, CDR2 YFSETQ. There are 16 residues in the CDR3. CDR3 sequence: CASSGLAGGRPDTQYF. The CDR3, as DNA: TGCGCCAGCAGCGGACTAGCGGGGGGCAGGCCAGATACGCAGTATTTT. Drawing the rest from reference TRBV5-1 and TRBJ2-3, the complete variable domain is KAGVTQTPRYLIKTRGQQVTLSCSPISGHRSVSWYQQTPGQGLQFLFEYFSETQRNKGNFPGRFSGRQFSNSRSEMNVSTLELGDSALYLCASSGLAGGRPDTQYFGPGTRLTVL.

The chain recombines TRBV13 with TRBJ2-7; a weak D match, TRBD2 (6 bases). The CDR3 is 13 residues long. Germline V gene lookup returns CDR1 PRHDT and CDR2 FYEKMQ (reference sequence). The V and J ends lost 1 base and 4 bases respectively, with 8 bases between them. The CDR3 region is CASSLAGTYEQYF. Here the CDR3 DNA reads TGTGCCAGCAGCTTAGCAGGGACTTACGAGCAGTACTTC. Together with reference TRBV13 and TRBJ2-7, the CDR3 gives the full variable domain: AAGVIQSPRHLIKEKRETATLKCYPIPRHDTVYWYQQGPGQDPQFLISFYEKMQSDKGSIPDRFSAQQFSDYHSELNMSSLELGDSALYFCASSLAGTYEQYFGPGTRLTVT.

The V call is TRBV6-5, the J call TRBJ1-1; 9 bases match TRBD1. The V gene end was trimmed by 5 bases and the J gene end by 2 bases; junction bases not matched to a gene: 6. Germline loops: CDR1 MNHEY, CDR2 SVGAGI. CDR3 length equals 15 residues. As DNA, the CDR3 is TGTGCCAGCAGTCCTCCGGGACAGGGAAACACTGAAGCTTTCTTT. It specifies CASSPPGQGNTEAFF.